The 25 T cell receptor beta chains reported below all come from one sample, sequenced in a study of blood T cell repertoires in COVID-19. Produced via immunoSEQ multiplex PCR; TCRdb's table is partial and in-frame only. The table shows 350,000 to 400,000 clones, with approximately 87% occurring only once. Sequenced sample: PBMCs or T cells enriched from blood (not recorded which). The receptor source for this set is a woman aged 30 to 39 with acute COVID-19.

The V and J genes are TRBV19 and TRBJ2-7; no reliable D call. The CDR3 sequence is 14 residues long. CDR1 is LNHDA and CDR2 is SQIVND in the germline V gene (reference sequence). The ends were cut back, 0 bases at V and 7 bases at J, with 13 bases in the middle. The CDR3 DNA follows: TGTGCCAGTAGTATAGATCTGATCACCGGGGAGCAGTACTTC. Amino acid sequence: CASSIDLITGEQYF.

This chain uses TRBV2 with TRBJ1-5; D call uncertain. Germline CDR1 is SNHLY and CDR2 is FYNNEI. The V and J ends lost 1 base and 0 bases respectively, with 7 bases between them. This CDR3 is 15 amino acids long. Here the CDR3 DNA reads TGTGCCAGCAGTGAAGTGCAGAATAGCAATCAGCCCCAGCATTTT. Translated: CASSEVQNSNQPQHF. The full variable domain, its missing parts supplied by reference TRBV2 and TRBJ1-5, is EPEVTQTPSHQVTQMGQEVILRCVPISNHLYFYWYRQILGQKVEFLVSFYNNEISEKSEIFDDQFSVERPDGSNFTLKIRSTKLEDSAMYFCASSEVQNSNQPQHFGDGTRLSIL.

This rearrangement joins TRBV5-3 to TRBJ1-5; D perhaps matches TRBD1 (6 bases). TRBV5-3 belongs to the ORF category, with a function that is uncertain. Trimming took 7 bases from V and 5 from J, leaving 19 bases between them. The CDR3 is 15 amino acids. The CDR3 loop is CARFFLRDIYQPQHF. DNA of the CDR3: TGTGCCAGATTTTTTCTCCGGGACATTTATCAGCCCCAGCATTTT.

This sequence joins TRBV25-1 and TRBJ1-1; 8 nucleotides line up with TRBD1. This CDR3 region has 15 residues. The J segment lost 7 bases and the V segment lost 6 bases, leaving 13 bases of the junction unmatched. Germline loops: CDR1 MGHDK, CDR2 SYGVNS. CDR3 in DNA: TGTGCCAGCAGACGTGGACAGGGTGTGAATGTTGAAGCTTTCTTT. It specifies CASRRGQGVNVEAFF.

The chain links TRBV7-8 to TRBJ2-7; 10 nucleotides line up with TRBD2. This CDR3 has 15 amino acids. With V trimmed by 5 bases and J by 4 bases, 8 bases remained unmatched. Germline-derived CDR1 and CDR2 are SGHVS and FQNEAQ. The CDR3: CASSALAGTVYEQYF. CDR3 sequence (DNA): TGTGCCAGCAGCGCACTAGCGGGGACGGTATACGAGCAGTACTTC. The full variable domain, rest sourced from reference TRBV7-8 and TRBJ2-7, is GAGVSQSPRYKVAKRGQDVALRCDPISGHVSLFWYQQALGQGPEFLTYFQNEAQLDKSGLPSDRFFAERPEGSVSTLKIQRTQQEDSAVYLCASSALAGTVYEQYFGPGTRLTVT.

This chain links TRBV4-1 with TRBJ2-3; 9 nucleotides match TRBD1. Germline CDR1 reads MGHRA; CDR2 reads YSYEKL. J gave up 2 bases and V 1 base, and 4 bases lay outside the gene matches. The CDR3 consists of 16 residues. CDR3 DNA: TGCGCCAGCAGCCAAGCGGGACAGGGTTTCACAGATACGCAGTATTTT. It translates to CASSQAGQGFTDTQYF.

V gene TRBV10-3 combines with J gene TRBJ2-1; TRBD2 aligns across 13 bases. CDR1 is ENHRY and CDR2 is SYGVKD in the germline V gene. Trimming cost V 3 bases and J 0 bases; bases outside gene matches: 5. This CDR3 has 18 residues. CDR3: CAISDTSGGASSYNEQFF. The DNA of the CDR3 is TGTGCCATCAGTGACACTAGCGGGGGGGCAAGCTCCTACAATGAGCAGTTCTTC.

The chain has TRBV12-3 or TRBV12-4 and TRBJ2-7, with D possibly TRBD1 on 5 matching bases. The CDR3 contains 13 residues. Trimming removed 3 bases at V and 3 bases at J, with 9 bases between. The CDR3 sequence is CASSFRQFYEQYF. As DNA, the CDR3 is TGTGCCAGCAGTTTCCGACAGTTCTACGAGCAGTACTTC.

The genes are TRBV5-1 and TRBJ2-1; maybe TRBD1 (5 bases). Germline values: CDR1 SGHRS, CDR2 YFSETQ. CDR3 length: 13 residues. Trimming pared 1 base from V and 9 bases from J, leaving 11 bases between. This CDR3 reads CASSLRGTLEQFF. The CDR3 DNA is TGCGCCAGCAGCTTGAGGGGCACTCTTGAGCAGTTCTTC.

The chain carries TRBV12-5 and TRBJ2-5, with D unresolved. The V gene's germline CDR1 is LGHNT and CDR2 FRNRAP. There are 14 residues in the CDR3. V dropped 6 bases and J dropped 2 bases, with 13 bases sitting between them. CDR3 sequence: CASGPDDMQETQYF. Written as DNA, the CDR3 is TGTGCTAGTGGCCCTGACGACATGCAAGAGACCCAGTACTTC.

This clone came up a few times. This chain uses TRBV7-2 with TRBJ2-7; the match to TRBD2 covers 10 bases. Germline loops: CDR1 SGHTA, CDR2 FQGNSA. With V trimmed by 5 bases and J by 3 bases, 10 bases remained unmatched. The length of the CDR3 is 16 residues. The CDR3 nucleotides are TGTGCCAGCAGCAGGGGGGGGACTAGCGTAAACTACGAGCAGTACTTC. The encoded protein is CASSRGGTSVNYEQYF.

The chain uses TRBV12-5 and TRBJ2-3, with a possible D match to TRBD1 (5 bases). CDR3 length: 16 residues. Trimming stripped 5 bases from V and 4 bases from J, with 19 bases between. Germline values: CDR1 LGHNT, CDR2 FRNRAP. CDR3 in DNA: TGTGCTAGTGGTCCCCAGAACAGGATTGGTCCAGATACGCAGTATTTT. Amino acids: CASGPQNRIGPDTQYF.

V usage is TRBV30 and J usage is TRBJ1-1, with D possibly matching TRBD1 (6 bases). Trimming took off 5 bases at V and 11 bases at J, with 27 bases between the two ends. This CDR3 is built from 15 residues. Germline V lookup: CDR1 GTSNPN, CDR2 SVGIG (reference sequence). The CDR3 protein is CAWEKTGTPASSAFF. The CDR3 nucleotides are TGTGCCTGGGAAAAAACCGGGACACCTGCATCATCGGCTTTCTTT.

V gene TRBV7-2 combines with J gene TRBJ2-7, with a possible D match to TRBD1 (6 bases). Trimming cost V 3 bases and J 2 bases, with 11 bases left between them. Germline V lookup: CDR1 SGHTA, CDR2 FQGNSA. This CDR3 spans 14 amino acids. The CDR3: CASSFQGRTYEQYF. CDR3 nucleotides: TGTGCCAGCAGCTTTCAGGGGCGCACCTACGAGCAGTACTTC.

The chain has TRBV19 and TRBJ1-1, with D possibly being TRBD1 (6 bases). The V gene lost 10 bases and the J gene lost 5 bases, with 17 bases spanning the gap. CDR1 and CDR2 (germline): LNHDA, SQIVND (reference sequence). This CDR3 is 13 amino acids long. CDR3 loop: CATKAGAGTEAFF. The CDR3 DNA sequence: TGTGCCACCAAGGCGGGGGCTGGGACTGAAGCTTTCTTT.

This sequence joins TRBV30 and TRBJ2-2; a weak D match, TRBD2 (6 bases). Per the germline V gene, CDR1 is GTSNPN and CDR2 is SVGIG (reference sequence). The CDR3 loop spans 16 amino acids. Trimming cost V 0 bases and J 5 bases, with 16 bases left between them. CDR3 protein: CAWSVRWGRGTGELFF. DNA for the CDR3: TGTGCCTGGAGTGTACGATGGGGCCGGGGGACCGGGGAGCTGTTTTTT.

The V gene is TRBV5-1, the J gene TRBJ2-1; TRBD1 might be the D (5 bases). Between the trimmed V and J ends, which lost 10 bases and 8 bases, there was a span of 16 bases. The V gene's germline CDR1 is SGHRS and CDR2 YFSETQ. The CDR3 is 12 residues long. Here the CDR3 DNA reads TGCGCCGCCGCGGCAGGGCGAGATGAGCAGTTCTTC. Its translation: CAAAAGRDEQFF.

V and J are TRBV19 and TRBJ2-7; D possibly corresponds to TRBD1 (5 bases). V lost 1 base, J lost 4 bases, and 14 bases lay in between. CDR3 length: 15 amino acids. The V gene's germline CDR1 is LNHDA and CDR2 SQIVND (reference sequence). Written as DNA, the CDR3 is TGTGCCAGTAGTATAGGGGGCGAGGTTTGGTACGAGCAGTACTTC. It yields the protein CASSIGGEVWYEQYF.

The chain combines TRBV19 with TRBJ2-1; 13 bases fit TRBD2. From germline, CDR1 is LNHDA and CDR2 SQIVND (reference sequence). This CDR3 has 16 amino acids. V dropped 7 bases and J dropped 4; count of bases not matched to a gene: 7. The CDR3 region has the DNA TGTGCCAGTAAAACGACTAGCGGGGGGAAGTACAATGAGCAGTTCTTC. Its protein product is CASKTTSGGKYNEQFF.

This sequence joins TRBV10-3 and TRBJ1-2, with 7 bases fitting TRBD1. Trimming cost V 6 bases and J 7 bases; bases outside gene matches: 17. Germline V lookup: CDR1 ENHRY, CDR2 SYGVKD. The CDR3 is made up of 16 amino acids. The CDR3 spells CAISLDRSPRGGGYTF. The CDR3, as DNA: TGTGCCATCAGCCTGGACAGGTCACCGCGAGGTGGTGGCTACACCTTC.

Turning to this clone: This specimen includes other DNA sequences encoding the same CDR3. The V gene is TRBV5-1, the J gene TRBJ1-2, with no clear D. Germline lookup yields CDR1 SGHRS and CDR2 YFSETQ. The CDR3 is made up of 15 amino acids. V was clipped by 0 bases and J by 0 bases, with 9 bases between them. The CDR3 DNA reads as TGCGCCAGCAGCTTGGACCCGGGTTCTAACTATGGCTACACCTTC. Protein product: CASSLDPGSNYGYTF.

V is TRBV5-1 and J is TRBJ2-6; D is undetermined. Germline lookup yields CDR1 SGHRS and CDR2 YFSETQ. Trimming cost V 3 bases and J 0 bases, with 7 bases left between them. The CDR3 loop spans 15 amino acids. Here the CDR3 reads CASSYKFSGANVLTF. For the CDR3, the DNA is TGCGCCAGCAGCTACAAGTTCTCTGGGGCCAACGTCCTGACTTTC. Combining the CDR3 with reference TRBV5-1 and TRBJ2-6 gives the whole variable domain KAGVTQTPRYLIKTRGQQVTLSCSPISGHRSVSWYQQTPGQGLQFLFEYFSETQRNKGNFPGRFSGRQFSNSRSEMNVSTLELGDSALYLCASSYKFSGANVLTFGAGSRLTVL.

The chain carries TRBV7-9 and TRBJ1-4, with 7 bases aligning to TRBD1. V trimming: 1 base; J trimming: 3 bases; junction bases outside the gene matches: 8. Germline CDR1 SEHNR, CDR2 FQNEAQ (reference sequence). The length of the CDR3 is 17 residues. The CDR3 is CASSLGSTGTANEKLFF. Written as DNA, the CDR3 is TGTGCCAGCAGCTTAGGTTCGACCGGGACAGCTAATGAAAAACTGTTTTTT.

A single count supports this clone. The chain joins TRBV7-2 to TRBJ2-1; TRBD2 aligns across 14 bases. The length of the CDR3 is 16 residues. V shed 2 bases, J shed 9 bases, and the junction held 6 bases outside the gene matches. Germline V gene sequence: CDR1 SGHTA, CDR2 FQGNSA. The CDR3 loop is CASSLRLAGGPGEQFF. DNA of the CDR3: TGTGCCAGCAGCTTACGACTAGCGGGGGGGCCGGGTGAGCAGTTCTTC. The whole variable domain, remainder taken from reference TRBV7-2 and TRBJ2-1, is GAGVSQSPSNKVTEKGKDVELRCDPISGHTALYWYRQSLGQGLEFLIYFQGNSAPDKSGLPSDRFSAERTGGSVSTLTIQRTQQEDSAVYLCASSLRLAGGPGEQFFGPGTRLTVL.

This clone has only a few counts. The chain is built from TRBV7-9 and TRBJ1-5; no clear D. The germline V gene has CDR1 SEHNR and CDR2 FQNEAQ (reference sequence). CDR3 size: 14 residues. Trimming left V 3 bases short and J 3 bases short, with 9 bases between. CDR3 bases: TGTGCCAGCAGCTTCGGGTTCCACAATCAGCCCCAGCATTTT. Encoded protein: CASSFGFHNQPQHF.